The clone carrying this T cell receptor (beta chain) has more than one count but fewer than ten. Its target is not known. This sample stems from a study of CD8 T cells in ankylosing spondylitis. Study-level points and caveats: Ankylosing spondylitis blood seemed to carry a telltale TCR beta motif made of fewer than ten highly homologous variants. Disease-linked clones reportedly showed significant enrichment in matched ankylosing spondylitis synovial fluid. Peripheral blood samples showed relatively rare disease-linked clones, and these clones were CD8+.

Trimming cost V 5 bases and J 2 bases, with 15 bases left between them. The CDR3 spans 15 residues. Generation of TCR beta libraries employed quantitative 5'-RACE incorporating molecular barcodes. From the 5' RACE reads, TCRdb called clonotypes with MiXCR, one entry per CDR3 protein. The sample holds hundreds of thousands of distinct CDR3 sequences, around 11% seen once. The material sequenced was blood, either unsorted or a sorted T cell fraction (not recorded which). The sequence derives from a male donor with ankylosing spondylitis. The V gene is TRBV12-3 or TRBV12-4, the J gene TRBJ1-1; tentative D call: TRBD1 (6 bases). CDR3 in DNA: TGTGCCAGCAGTCCACATCGGACAGTTAACACTGAAGCTTTCTTT. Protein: CASSPHRTVNTEAFF.